One and the same sample provided the 4 T cell receptor beta chains below, sequenced in a study of blood T cells in healthy people across ages. PCR was performed a second time for about 7 to 11 cycles using a sample-barcoded 5' primer and a J-beta primer mix. TCRdb reprocessed the 5' RACE reads with MiXCR, giving one entry per CDR3 protein. The sample contains 650,000 to 1,000,000 distinct CDR3 sequences, about 45% of which appear only once. The sample comprised blood. The source of these receptors is a man older than 75 in good health.

The chain couples TRBV20-1 to TRBJ2-7, with 14 positions matching TRBD2. Germline V gene lookup returns CDR1 DFQATT and CDR2 SNEGSKA (reference sequence). CDR3 length equals 17 residues. V gave up 5 bases and J gave up 5 bases; unmatched junction bases: 14. CDR3 in amino acids: CSAGNNGTSGGPNEQYF. CDR3 DNA: TGCAGTGCTGGAAACAACGGGACTAGCGGGGGCCCCAACGAGCAGTACTTC.

Only a few counts were recorded for this clonotype. This chain links TRBV24-1 with TRBJ2-1; 8 bases fit TRBD2. The CDR3 runs to 16 residues. Trimming at V came to 4 bases and at J to 7 bases, leaving 11 bases not matched to a gene. In germline, CDR1 is KGHDR, CDR2 SFDVKD. CDR3 DNA: TGTGCCACCAGTGACCTGGGGGCTAGCGGGCAGAATGAGCAGTTCTTC. This codes for CATSDLGASGQNEQFF.

This clonotype was found a few times. The chain joins TRBV5-8 to TRBJ2-3; D is unresolved. Germline CDR1 and CDR2: SGHTS and YDEGEE. V dropped 0 bases and J dropped 2 bases, with 13 bases sitting between them. There are 16 residues in the CDR3. The CDR3 DNA reads TGTGCCAGCAGCTTGGCGTTCGGAGAGATCACAGATACGCAGTATTTT. Translated: CASSLAFGEITDTQYF.

This clonotype appeared a single time. This chain links TRBV27 with TRBJ2-7, with a possible D match to TRBD1 (5 bases). The CDR3 covers 13 residues. V shed 6 bases and J shed 4 bases, with 13 bases lying between them. Germline lookup yields CDR1 MNHEY and CDR2 SMNVEV (reference sequence). CDR3: CASRLGVEYEQYF. The CDR3 nucleotides read TGTGCCAGCAGATTAGGGGTAGAGTACGAGCAGTACTTC.